The rows below give T cell receptor beta chains drawn from one sample of a study of cytomegalovirus exposure and HLA in healthy donors. The protocol was immunoSEQ multiplex PCR, while the TCRdb copy is restricted to in-frame clones and leaves out a portion. The sample holds approximately 60,000 clones. Input material: PBMCs. The receptors derive from a man aged 25 to 45 in good health and CMV-seropositive. The CDR3 runs from the conserved cysteine through the conserved F or W. The order of the fields is J gene, D gene, CDR3 length, V gene, CDR3 protein, CDR3 DNA. The D gene is left open where the match is weak.

>TRBJ2-5|TRBD1|15|TRBV5-4
CASSYRTGVQETQYF
TGTGCCAGCAGCTATCGGACAGGTGTACAAGAGACCCAGTACTTC
>TRBJ2-7|.|15|TRBV5-4
CASSLGVTPTREQYF
TGTGCCAGCAGCTTGGGAGTAACGCCCACGAGGGAGCAGTACTTC
>TRBJ2-1|TRBD1|13|TRBV7-2
CASSLDRGNEQFF
TGTGCCAGCAGCCTAGACAGGGGTAATGAGCAGTTCTTC
>TRBJ2-7|.|12|TRBV7-9
CASRSASYEQYF
TGTGCCAGCAGATCCGCGAGCTACGAGCAGTACTTC
>TRBJ2-3|.|14|TRBV4-2
CASSPGQDTDTQYF
TGTGCCAGCAGCCCCGGACAAGACACAGATACGCAGTATTTT
>TRBJ2-2|TRBD2|20|TRBV5-1
CASSLVPGLAGVTDTGELFF
TGCGCCAGCAGCTTGGTGCCGGGACTAGCGGGAGTGACAGACACCGGGGAGCTGTTTTTT
>TRBJ2-1|TRBD2|16|TRBV5-1
CASSLDGTSNFWEQFF
TGCGCCAGCAGCCTGGACGGGACTAGCAATTTCTGGGAGCAGTTCTTC
>TRBJ1-2|.|12|TRBV19
CASSILTGGYTF
TGTGCCAGTAGTATACTGACTGGTGGCTACACCTTC
>TRBJ2-1|TRBD1|16|TRBV5-1
CASSTGTGGAYNEQFF
TGCGCCAGCAGTACCGGGACAGGGGGAGCCTACAATGAGCAGTTCTTC
>TRBJ1-2|TRBD1|15|TRBV19
CASTGDRQSNYGYTF
TGTGCCAGTACGGGGGACAGACAATCTAACTATGGCTACACCTTC
>TRBJ2-1|.|17|TRBV7-7
CASSSYKWRGRLNEQFF
TGTGCTAGCAGCTCCTACAAATGGAGGGGGCGCTTGAATGAGCAGTTCTTC
>TRBJ2-2|.|11|TRBV29-1
CSVPTGGELFF
TGCAGCGTTCCGACAGGCGGGGAGCTGTTTTTT
>TRBJ1-5|.|11|TRBV5-5
CASSSPGPQHF
TGTGCCAGCAGCTCCCCAGGACCCCAGCATTTT
>TRBJ2-7|TRBD1|17|TRBV4-2
CASSQVDIGQGSYEQYF
TGTGCCAGCAGCCAAGTTGATATCGGACAGGGGAGCTACGAGCAGTACTTC
>TRBJ1-2|TRBD1|14|TRBV6-1
CASSLDRGIYGYTF
TGTGCCAGCAGCCTAGACAGGGGAATTTATGGCTACACCTTC
>TRBJ2-1|.|16|TRBV6-4
CASSEIPQGDYNEQFF
TGTGCCAGCAGTGAAATACCCCAAGGAGATTACAATGAGCAGTTCTTC
>TRBJ1-5|.|14|TRBV4-2
CASSQGGAGQHQHF
TGTGCCAGCAGCCAAGGGGGAGCCGGGCAGCACCAGCATTTT
>TRBJ2-7|.|15|TRBV4-1
CASSQDKESSYEQYF
TGCGCCAGCAGCCAAGATAAGGAGAGCTCCTACGAGCAGTACTTC
>TRBJ2-2|.|12|TRBV10-3
CAISEEAGELFF
TGTGCCATCAGTGAGGAGGCCGGGGAGCTGTTCTTT
>TRBJ2-7|.|13|TRBV7-9
CASSSRDIVRQYF
TGTGCCAGCAGTTCCCGGGACATCGTTAGGCAGTACTTC
>TRBJ2-3|.|15|TRBV5-1
CASSLGAGSTDTQYF
TGCGCCAGCAGCTTGGGCGCCGGTAGCACAGATACGCAGTATTTT
>TRBJ2-1|TRBD1|21|TRBV27
CASSLIARVDRGNTLDNEQFF
TGTGCCAGCAGTTTAATAGCGCGGGTCGACAGGGGGAACACCCTTGACAATGAGCAGTTCTTC
>TRBJ1-2|.|12|TRBV6-5
CASSLSGYGYTF
TGTGCCAGCAGTTTGTCAGGGTATGGCTACACCTTC
>TRBJ1-1|TRBD1|14|TRBV13
CASSQGGPNTEAFF
TGTGCCAGCAGCCAAGGGGGCCCGAACACTGAAGCTTTCTTT